This TCR beta chain was sequenced in a study of cytomegalovirus exposure and HLA in healthy donors. General study results and limits: Serostatus for CMV was the only available immune exposure information.

The CDR3 runs to 14 residues. Germline loops: CDR1 SGDLS, CDR2 YYNGEE. The primer mix had 60 Vbeta and 13 Jbeta primers. Profiling relied on immunoSEQ multiplex PCR, and the TCRdb table lists in-frame clones only, not all of them. The data hold some 190,000 clones, with 82% observed a single time. Regarding donors, all were healthy bone marrow donors. This clone appeared once. Its cognate antigen is unknown. The germline gene is not matched at one end of the junction; a read error may be the cause. The specimen was PBMCs. This sequence was found in a man aged 35-49 years in good health and CMV-seronegative. The V and J genes are TRBV9 and TRBJ2-1; the D is unclear. The CDR3 region is CASSVDTTYNEQFF. The CDR3 DNA is TGTGCCAGCAGTGTAGACACTACCTACAATGAGCAGTTCTTC. Based on the CDR3 plus reference TRBV9 and TRBJ2-1, the full variable domain is DSGVTQTPKHLITATGQRVTLRCSPRSGDLSVYWYQQSLDQGLQFLIQYYNGEERAKGNILERFSAQQFPDLHSELNLSSLELGDSALYFCASSVDTTYNEQFFGPGTRLTVL.